This TCR beta chain stems from a study of cytomegalovirus exposure and HLA in healthy donors. On the study more broadly: From about 179 million T cells, an earlier analysis saw under 140 million unique TCR beta sequences.

This CDR3 comprises 15 residues. V shed 2 bases, J shed 9 bases, and the junction held 10 bases outside the gene matches. The germline CDR1 and CDR2 sequences are SGHRS and YFSETQ. With regard to this clone: What it recognizes is unknown.

The PCR made use of 60 Vbeta and 13 Jbeta primers. Produced via immunoSEQ multiplex PCR; TCRdb's table is partial and in-frame only. This sample has about 190,000 clones, with 75% to 85% found just once. Study findings and constraints: Across HLA loci, a later analysis found differing TCR association rates, with DRB1 most and HLA-C fewest. A list of 150 or so TCR beta chains associated with cytomegalovirus was given. Most subjects' HLA-A and HLA-B alleles were reportedly predicted from TCR beta sequences.

This clonotype was sampled from a boy between 10 and 17 years old in good health and CMV-seronegative. What was sequenced was PBMCs. The V call is TRBV5-1, the J call TRBJ2-1; 8 nucleotides match TRBD2. The CDR3 reads CASSFEGLGAGEQFF. DNA for the CDR3: TGCGCCAGCAGCTTCGAGGGACTAGGGGCCGGTGAGCAGTTCTTC.